The 32 T cell receptor beta chains below come from one sample, sequenced in a study of T cell responses to AZD1222 COVID-19 vaccine (dated by TCRdb to the early 2020s). This sample's time point label indicates: baseline before first vaccination. Libraries were made using the immunoSEQ multiplex PCR assay. TCRdb provides this immuneACCESS table in a form limited to in-frame rearrangements. Some clones are lacking; in checked studies, under half of them reflect an unresolved V gene, and why the rest are absent is not known. The sample has about 92,000 clones on record, roughly nine tenths of them singletons. The top ten clones comprise approximately 8.3% of the sample. The input for sequencing was peripheral blood, taken on day 0 of AZD1222 vaccination. These receptors all come from an adult in good health.

The gene calls are TRBV7-9 and TRBJ2-7, with D uncertain. Germline-derived CDR1 and CDR2 are SEHNR and FQNEAQ (reference sequence). The CDR3 sequence is 11 residues long. With 5 bases removed from V and 5 bases from J, the gap between germline ends came to 7 bases. The DNA for the CDR3 is TGTGCCAGCAGCCTACCGGACGAGCAGTACTTC. It is translated as CASSLPDEQYF.

V and J are TRBV6-1 and TRBJ2-7; D ambiguous. This CDR3 comprises 15 residues. Germline V gene lookup returns CDR1 MNHNS and CDR2 SASEGT. V was clipped by 0 bases and J by 1 base, with 10 bases between them. The CDR3 spells CASSEAAVVSYEQYF. The CDR3 DNA is TGTGCCAGCAGTGAAGCCGCAGTAGTTTCCTACGAGCAGTACTTC.

Comment on this clone: Other DNA sequences of this sample code for an identical CDR3. The rearrangement uses TRBV9 and TRBJ1-3; D gene unclear. Germline lookup yields CDR1 SGDLS and CDR2 YYNGEE. Trimming pared 3 bases from V and 0 bases from J, leaving 7 bases between. The CDR3 spans 14 residues. DNA for the CDR3: TGTGCCAGCAGCGGGGGTTTCTCTGGAAACACCATATATTTT. It translates to CASSGGFSGNTIYF.

The rearrangement uses TRBV28 and TRBJ2-3; tentatively, D is TRBD2 (6 bases). Trimming took 7 bases from V and 2 from J, leaving 13 bases between them. Germline V CDR1 and CDR2: MDHEN, SYDVKM. CDR3 size: 14 residues. CDR3 protein: CASKTGLITDTQYF. The CDR3, as DNA: TGTGCCAGCAAAACGGGACTTATCACAGATACGCAGTATTTT.

V usage is TRBV3-1 (or the pseudogene TRBV3-2) and J usage is TRBJ2-1; 11 nucleotides match TRBD2. The CDR3 runs 14 residues. V gave up 4 bases and J gave up 5 bases; unmatched junction bases: 1. Germline V gene lookup returns CDR1 LGHDT and CDR2 YNNKEL (reference sequence). DNA for the CDR3: TGTGCCAGCAGCCCACTAGCGGGAGACAATGAGCAGTTCTTC. This encodes CASSPLAGDNEQFF.

The V and J genes are TRBV30 and TRBJ1-6; no clear D gene. Germline loops: CDR1 GTSNPN, CDR2 SVGIG (reference sequence). This CDR3 comprises 13 residues. V lost 4 bases to trimming and J lost 7 bases, with 11 bases between them. The CDR3 coding sequence is TGTGCCTGGACTTTCGACCGAAATTCACCCCTCCACTTT. Amino acids: CAWTFDRNSPLHF.

The chain is built from TRBV2 and TRBJ1-3; a weak D match, TRBD1 (6 bases). CDR3 size: 16 residues. The germline V and J ends were trimmed by 4 bases and 2 bases, with 15 bases remaining between them. In germline, CDR1 is SNHLY, CDR2 FYNNEI. The CDR3 nucleotides read TGTGCCAGCAGTGTAACAGGGATAGGGCCTGGAAACACCATATATTTT. As protein: CASSVTGIGPGNTIYF.

V and J are TRBV19 and TRBJ1-1; unclear D gene. The germline V and J ends were trimmed by 0 bases and 4 bases, with 12 bases remaining between them. This CDR3 comprises 15 residues. Germline lookup yields CDR1 LNHDA and CDR2 SQIVND (reference sequence). This CDR3 is CASSIDQPGGTEAFF. The CDR3 DNA is TGTGCCAGTAGTATAGATCAGCCGGGTGGCACTGAAGCTTTCTTT. The variable domain in full, with the rest retrieved from reference TRBV19 and TRBJ1-1, is DGGITQSPKYLFRKEGQNVTLSCEQNLNHDAMYWYRQDPGQGLRLIYYSQIVNDFQKGDIAEGYSVSREKKESFPLTVTSAQKNPTAFYLCASSIDQPGGTEAFFGQGTRLTVV.

The rearrangement uses TRBV7-6 and TRBJ1-5, with no clear D. V dropped 1 base and J dropped 6 bases, with 7 bases sitting between them. CDR3 length: 13 amino acids. CDR1 SGHVS and CDR2 FNYEAQ come from the germline V gene. The CDR3 nucleotides are TGTGCCAGCAGCTTAGGACGAGTTCAGCCCCAGCATTTT. It specifies CASSLGRVQPQHF.

The chain is built from TRBV6-4 and TRBJ2-1; 11 bases match TRBD2. V shed 4 bases and J 6 bases; nucleotides not matched to a gene: 5. Germline loops: CDR1 MRHNA, CDR2 SNTAGT. There are 15 residues in the CDR3. CDR3 protein: CASSATSGSGNEQFF. The CDR3 coding sequence is TGTGCCAGCAGTGCCACTAGCGGGAGTGGCAATGAGCAGTTCTTC.

J is TRBJ1-5 and V is TRBV15, with TRBD1 matching over 7 bases. This CDR3 has 13 amino acids. CDR1 is LNHNV and CDR2 is YYDKDF in the germline V gene (reference sequence). The trim removed 8 bases at V and 5 bases at J, leaving 6 bases unmatched. CDR3 protein: CATGTGDHQPQHF. DNA for the CDR3: TGTGCCACCGGAACAGGGGACCATCAGCCCCAGCATTTT.

This chain joins TRBV9 and TRBJ1-5; D is unresolved. Germline loops: CDR1 SGDLS, CDR2 YYNGEE. V was cut by 3 bases and J by 1 base, with 11 bases left in between. The CDR3 is made up of 15 amino acids. The CDR3 reads CASSGDGMSNQPQHF. In DNA form, the CDR3 reads TGTGCCAGCAGCGGCGACGGGATGAGCAATCAGCCCCAGCATTTT. Variable domain in full (rest from reference TRBV9 and TRBJ1-5): DSGVTQTPKHLITATGQRVTLRCSPRSGDLSVYWYQQSLDQGLQFLIQYYNGEERAKGNILERFSAQQFPDLHSELNLSSLELGDSALYFCASSGDGMSNQPQHFGDGTRLSIL.

CDR3 coding DNA: TGTGCCTGGGGGACGGGCGGCGGGGAGCTGTTTTTT. This translates into CAWGTGGGELFF. The chain uses TRBV30 and TRBJ2-2; D may correspond to TRBD1 or TRBD2 (5 bases each). V shed 5 bases and J shed 7 bases, with 11 bases lying between them. The CDR3 covers 12 residues. Germline assignment: CDR1 GTSNPN and CDR2 SVGIG (reference sequence). The entire variable domain, with the rest obtained from reference TRBV30 and TRBJ2-2, is as follows: SQTIHQWPATLVQPVGSPLSLECTVEGTSNPNLYWYRQAAGRGLQLLFYSVGIGQISSEVPQNLSASRPQDRQFILSSKKLLLSDSGFYLCAWGTGGGELFFGEGSRLTVL.

DNA for the CDR3: TGTGCCAGCAGTTTCACGGTCTCCCGACAGACACAGGGACGCTCCTACGAGCAGTACTTC. Its protein is CASSFTVSRQTQGRSYEQYF. The genes are TRBV6-2 or TRBV6-3 and TRBJ2-7; D perhaps matches TRBD1 (6 bases). The ends were cut back, 4 bases at V and 0 bases at J, with 28 bases in the middle. CDR1 is MNHEY, CDR2 SVGEGT, per germline. The CDR3 totals 20 residues.

The chain employs TRBV4-2 and TRBJ1-5; D gene uncertain. Germline CDR1 is LGHNA and CDR2 is YNFKEQ. CDR3 length: 13 residues. V lost 0 bases and J lost 4, with 4 bases in between. The CDR3 reads CASSQDGNQPQHF. The DNA of the CDR3 is TGTGCCAGCAGCCAAGATGGGAATCAGCCCCAGCATTTT.

V usage is TRBV6-5 and J usage is TRBJ2-1; D is undetermined. The ends were cut back, 10 bases at V and 0 bases at J, with 10 bases in the middle. Germline assignment: CDR1 MNHEY and CDR2 SVGAGI. This CDR3 has 13 residues. The CDR3 bases are TGTGCCACCCTGTCTCACTCCTACAATGAGCAGTTCTTC. Translated, it gives CATLSHSYNEQFF.

This sequence joins TRBV4-3 and TRBJ2-3; D is undetermined. This CDR3 is built from 14 residues. Germline V lookup: CDR1 LGHNA, CDR2 YSLEER. Trimming removed 0 bases at V and 1 base at J, with 5 bases between. CDR3 protein: CASSQEPRTDTQYF. CDR3 coding DNA: TGCGCCAGCAGCCAAGAACCACGCACAGATACGCAGTATTTT.

The gene calls are TRBV15 and TRBJ2-2; D unresolved. V was cut by 1 base and J by 1 base, with 7 bases left in between. The V gene's germline CDR1 is LNHNV and CDR2 YYDKDF (reference sequence). This CDR3 is built from 15 residues. The CDR3, as DNA: TGTGCCACCAGCAGAGTGAGTGGGAACACCGGGGAGCTGTTTTTT. Protein product: CATSRVSGNTGELFF.

The chain employs TRBV5-8 and TRBJ2-3; 9 bases are a match to TRBD1. J was trimmed by 0 bases and V by 5 bases; bases with no gene match: 7. This CDR3 is 16 amino acids long. Germline V gene lookup returns CDR1 SGHTS and CDR2 YDEGEE. The CDR3 sequence: CASSTGTGSSTDTQYF. CDR3 coding DNA: TGTGCCAGCAGTACCGGGACAGGGTCTAGCACAGATACGCAGTATTTT.

The chain employs TRBV27 and TRBJ1-2, with 7 bases fitting TRBD1. From germline, CDR1 is MNHEY and CDR2 SMNVEV (reference sequence). V dropped 5 bases and J dropped 2; count of bases not matched to a gene: 5. The CDR3 runs 14 residues. CDR3 sequence (DNA): TGTGCCAGCAGTCCGCAGACAGGGAACTATGGCTACACCTTC. It specifies CASSPQTGNYGYTF.

The chain recombines TRBV5-8 with TRBJ1-4; maybe TRBD1 (6 bases). V was shortened by 2 bases and J by 5 bases, with 13 bases between the two germline ends. Per germline, CDR1 SGHTS and CDR2 YDEGEE. This CDR3 has 15 residues. CDR3 in amino acids: CASSFGTPLNEKLFF. The DNA of the CDR3 is TGTGCCAGCAGCTTTGGGACACCTCTGAATGAAAAACTGTTTTTT. Full variable domain (outside the CDR3, taken from reference TRBV5-8 and TRBJ1-4): EAGVTQSPTHLIKTRGQQATLRCSPISGHTSVYWYQQALGLGLQFLLWYDEGEERNRGNFPPRFSGRQFPNYSSELNVNALELEDSALYLCASSFGTPLNEKLFFGSGTQLSVL.

This sequence joins TRBV6-5 and TRBJ1-5; D not certain. The CDR3 loop spans 15 amino acids. Germline V gene lookup returns CDR1 MNHEY and CDR2 SVGAGI. The V end was cut by 8 bases, the J end by 2 bases, with 16 bases between. The CDR3 DNA is TGTGCCAGCCTGTCCCTAGGTCGGGGCAATCAGCCCCAGCATTTT. It yields the protein CASLSLGRGNQPQHF.

In nucleotides, the CDR3 is TGCGCCAGCAGGGACACCTTGATCTCCTACAATGAGCAGTTCTTC. It encodes CASRDTLISYNEQFF. This chain links TRBV4-1 with TRBJ2-1; a possible D gene is TRBD1 (5 bases). V lost 6 bases and J lost 0, with 12 bases in between. Germline CDR1 reads MGHRA; CDR2 reads YSYEKL. The CDR3 spans 15 residues.

V and J are TRBV7-6 and TRBJ2-7, with D unclear. Germline loops: CDR1 SGHVS, CDR2 FNYEAQ. This CDR3 spans 15 amino acids. V was trimmed by 5 bases and J by 5 bases, leaving 19 bases between them. The CDR3 DNA is TGTGCCAGCAGCCCCCCCCGGGCCGCGTCTAACGAGCAGTACTTC. Its protein is CASSPPRAASNEQYF.

The chain uses TRBV19 and TRBJ1-2; TRBD1 aligns across 10 bases. CDR3 length: 17 residues. CDR1 is LNHDA, CDR2 SQIVND, per germline (reference sequence). V was pared by 10 bases and J by 2 bases, with 16 bases of the junction left unmatched. CDR3 sequence (DNA): TGTGCCACCTCCGACAGGGGGCGACCCTCGGTCAACTATGGCTACACCTTC. Its translation is CATSDRGRPSVNYGYTF.

The V call is TRBV2, the J call TRBJ1-2; 9 bases agree with TRBD1. V lost 3 bases, J lost 4 bases, and 6 bases stayed unmatched. Per germline, CDR1 SNHLY and CDR2 FYNNEI. The CDR3 consists of 15 residues. The CDR3 nucleotides read TGTGCCAGCAGTGACCGGGACAGGGCTTCCTATGGCTACACCTTC. It specifies CASSDRDRASYGYTF.

V gene TRBV7-2 combines with J gene TRBJ1-5, with D tentatively TRBD1 (6 bases). Trimming shortened V by 4 bases and J by 3 bases, and 13 bases separated the two germline ends. There are 15 residues in the CDR3. From germline, CDR1 is SGHTA and CDR2 FQGNSA. The CDR3 here is CASSSQGQLNQPQHF. CDR3 sequence (DNA): TGTGCCAGCAGCTCACAAGGACAGCTCAATCAGCCCCAGCATTTT.

The chain is built from TRBV5-1 and TRBJ2-3, with 9 bases lining up with TRBD2. J gave up 3 bases and V 6 bases, and 5 bases lay outside the gene matches. Germline V lookup: CDR1 SGHRS, CDR2 YFSETQ. The CDR3 has 14 amino acids. CDR3 loop: CASTIAGATDTQYF. The CDR3 nucleotides read TGCGCCAGCACAATAGCGGGAGCAACAGATACGCAGTATTTT.

The gene calls are TRBV9 and TRBJ2-1; a possible D gene is TRBD2 (5 bases). CDR1 SGDLS and CDR2 YYNGEE come from the germline V gene. Between the trimmed V and J ends, which lost 4 bases and 6 bases, there was a span of 14 bases. The CDR3 loop spans 14 amino acids. CDR3 residues: CASSSLTGFNEQFF. The CDR3 DNA follows: TGTGCCAGCAGCTCCTTGACGGGATTCAATGAGCAGTTCTTC. Variable domain in full (rest from reference TRBV9 and TRBJ2-1): DSGVTQTPKHLITATGQRVTLRCSPRSGDLSVYWYQQSLDQGLQFLIQYYNGEERAKGNILERFSAQQFPDLHSELNLSSLELGDSALYFCASSSLTGFNEQFFGPGTRLTVL.

The chain recombines TRBV3-1 (or the pseudogene TRBV3-2) with TRBJ1-2; 8 positions match TRBD1. The CDR3 runs to 12 residues. Trimming removed 9 bases from V and 6 bases from J; junction bases left unmatched: 6. Germline V gene lookup returns CDR1 LGHDT and CDR2 YNNKEL (reference sequence). This chain's CDR3 is CASYRGFDGYTF. In DNA form, the CDR3 reads TGTGCCAGTTACAGGGGGTTTGATGGCTACACCTTC.

The chain has TRBV14 and TRBJ1-1; no firm D call. CDR1 SGHDN and CDR2 FVKESK come from the germline V gene. This CDR3 is 16 amino acids long. Trimming removed 0 bases from V and 4 bases from J, with 15 bases in between. CDR3 loop: CASSQEFLGLGTEAFF. DNA of the CDR3: TGTGCCAGCAGCCAAGAATTCCTGGGATTAGGCACTGAAGCTTTCTTT. The complete variable domain, with remaining parts taken from reference TRBV14 and TRBJ1-1, reads EAGVTQFPSHSVIEKGQTVTLRCDPISGHDNLYWYRRVMGKEIKFLLHFVKESKQDESGMPNNRFLAERTGGTYSTLKVQPAELEDSGVYFCASSQEFLGLGTEAFFGQGTRLTVV.

The chain carries TRBV28 and TRBJ2-2, with 8 positions matching TRBD1. The V segment lost 3 bases and the J segment 6 bases; nucleotides outside the gene matches: 3. The CDR3 consists of 14 residues. Germline V lookup: CDR1 MDHEN, CDR2 SYDVKM. The CDR3 sequence is CASSFATGAGELFF. The DNA for the CDR3 is TGTGCCAGCAGTTTCGCGACAGGGGCCGGGGAGCTGTTTTTT.